The T cell receptor beta chain described here comes from a study of identical twins (dated by TCRdb to 2016 to 2017). Notes on the research overall: The study deep-sequenced TCR alpha and beta repertoires from monozygotic twins, unrelated adults of various ages and cord blood to test whether fetal clonotypes persist. Replicate twin experiments were performed at different times using different library preparation protocols to rule out contamination. Overall study results and their limits: Fewer insertions were carried by abundant cord blood beta clonotypes; a weaker similar trend was observed in young adult naive repertoires, while no such trend was observed in memory repertoires. Because the same donors could not be followed over many years, the conclusions depended on cross-sectional statistical analysis. In monozygotic twins, recombination models systematically underestimated out-of-frame TCR alpha sharing, but the models matched the sharing seen between unrelated individuals. Compared with coincidental sharing between unrelated individuals, out-of-frame TCR alpha sequences shared between twins had an excess of sequences with low generation probability. Invariant T cells such as MAIT and iNKT could partly confound zero-insertion analyses, although diverse VJ usage argued against such confounding for most clonotypes. The excess sharing between twins in beta out-of-frame sequences was weaker because fewer shared sequences reduced the signal-to-noise ratio.

The junction carries 10 bases between V and J, which are trimmed by 3 bases and 0 bases respectively. According to the germline V gene (reference sequence), CDR1 reads DFQATT and CDR2 reads SNEGSKA. CDR3 length: 14 amino acids, cysteine to phenylalanine. The entry retains the CDR3 DNA only, 42 bases that are in frame from base 1. To prepare the library, 5' RACE was applied. Sequencing was carried out with an Illumina HiSeq 2000. A universal primer binding site was added through template switching, and the final cDNA carried a unique molecular identifier so that TCR cDNA molecules could be counted accurately. First-strand cDNA for TCR alpha and beta chains was synthesized from specific primers in the conserved constant-segment region. Each cDNA library was double barcoded, with a SMART-Mk sample barcode plus Illumina barcodes, to control for contamination. TruSeq adapter sequences and Illumina sample barcodes were added in two successive PCR steps. The TCR alpha and beta cDNA libraries were sequenced on the Illumina HiSeq platform using custom primers. In the original analysis: MiGEC was used to process raw reads and extract unique molecular identifiers, and MiXCR was used to find CDR3 positions. For each individual, recombination models were inferred using an EM algorithm with the repgenHMM and IGoR tools. The tcR package in R was used for shared clonotype analysis, with sharing normalized by the product of cloneset sizes. To study raw recombination without the effects of thymic and clonal selection, out-of-frame nonproductive sequences were analyzed. TCRdb redid the processing of the public reads, applying fastp at Q25 and MiXCR, and retained in-frame beta chains. Every CDR3 protein is listed once, alongside the most common genes and DNA of its rows. TCRdb, rather than the study authors, made the V and J calls. The sample records fewer than 550,000 distinct CDR3 sequences, roughly 13% of which are singletons. Around 0.98% of the sample is in the top ten clones.

Note on this clonotype: Its target antigen remains unknown. No much larger clone exists at a distance of one base, and base qualities are not known.

Every donor in the study was a healthy Caucasian. Three pairs of female monozygotic twins, all aged roughly 18 to 29 years, made up the twin cohort. Positive isolation kits from Invitrogen were used to isolate the CD4+ and CD8+ T cell populations. Another study also made use of these data, one on yellow fever vaccine responses in identical twins. The other study reports the following: The authors reported that the T cell response to vaccination in identical twins appeared partly convergent and partly personalized. In the study, vaccine-responding T cell clones were precisely tracked in identical twins.

This receptor was taken from a woman under 30 in good health. Sequencing was carried out using CD4+ T cells sorted from blood. The chain is made from TRBV20-1 and TRBJ2-3, with the D gene uncertain. The CDR3 region has the sequence CSARSRPSTDTQYF. DNA sequence: TGCAGTGCTAGGAGCAGGCCTAGCACAGATACGCAGTATTTT.